Listed below are T cell receptor beta chains from one sample, sequenced in a study of PD-L1 blockade in urothelial cancer. Sequencing used immunoSEQ multiplex PCR; TCRdb keeps in-frame clones, though not all of them. The sample contains fewer than 75,000 clones, 85% to 90% of which appear only once. The sequencing used PBMCs, collected around atezolizumab (anti-PD-L1) treatment. The receptors were gathered from an older man with urothelial cancer. Each CDR3 is given with its conserved first and last residue. The D gene is left open where the match is weak. Some rows have no size entry. The others give once, few or many, or a class for an expanded clone.

-,-,TRBV4-2,TRBJ2-3,CASSLTLISTDTQYF,TGTGCCAGCAGCCTAACTCTGATAAGCACAGATACGCAGTATTTT
-,-,TRBV7-2,TRBJ2-7,CASSFDSKVLYEQYF,TGTGCCAGCAGCTTTGACTCCAAAGTCCTCTACGAGCAGTACTTC
-,few,TRBV2,TRBJ2-5,CASSVTGKETQYF,TGTGCCAGCAGTGTAACAGGGAAAGAGACCCAGTACTTC
TRBD1,-,TRBV5-1,TRBJ2-1,CASSLDPGTGLNEQFF,TGCGCCAGCAGCTTGGATCCCGGGACAGGGTTAAATGAGCAGTTCTTC
-,-,TRBV30,TRBJ1-5,CAWKGPGTNSNQPQHF,TGTGCCTGGAAGGGCCCGGGGACAAATAGCAATCAGCCCCAGCATTTT
TRBD1,-,TRBV28,TRBJ2-6,CASSSHRGSGANVLTF,TGTGCCAGCAGTTCCCACAGGGGCTCTGGGGCCAACGTCCTGACTTTC
-,-,TRBV28,TRBJ1-5,CASSLFGGVGQPQHF,TGTGCCAGCAGTTTATTCGGGGGAGTGGGTCAGCCCCAGCATTTT
-,-,TRBV28,TRBJ1-4,CASSLLGGNEKLFF,TGTGCCAGCAGTTTACTCGGGGGTAACGAAAAACTGTTTTTT
-,-,TRBV28,TRBJ1-2,CASIQGGGYGYTF,TGTGCCAGCATACAGGGCGGGGGATATGGCTACACCTTC
TRBD2,-,TRBV30,TRBJ2-6,CASSGGYPSGSSGANVLTF,TGTGCCTCCTCGGGAGGGTACCCTAGCGGGAGCTCTGGGGCCAACGTCCTGACTTTC
TRBD1,-,TRBV7-9,TRBJ2-5,CASSLQGADQQTQYF,TGTGCCAGCAGCTTACAGGGGGCAGATCAACAGACCCAGTACTTC
-,-,TRBV4-1,TRBJ2-4,CASRGSDRGFQYF,TGCGCCAGCAGGGGGTCCGACAGAGGATTTCAGTACTTC
TRBD1,-,TRBV28,TRBJ1-1,CASSFTGGLYTEAFF,TGTGCCAGCAGTTTTACAGGGGGCCTCTACACTGAAGCTTTCTTT
-,-,TRBV7-3,TRBJ2-7,CASSPHPGTRMEQYF,TGTGCCAGCAGCCCCCACCCTGGGACTCGTATGGAGCAGTACTTC
TRBD1,-,TRBV7-9,TRBJ1-4,CASSPTGTGKLFF,TGTGCCAGCAGCCCGACAGGGACCGGAAAACTGTTTTTT
TRBD2,-,TRBV7-9,TRBJ2-3,CASSLGPSGSTDTQYF,TGTGCCAGCAGCTTGGGGCCTAGCGGTTCCACAGATACGCAGTATTTT
-,-,TRBV11-2,TRBJ2-7,CASSLVDEQYF,TGTGCCAGCAGCTTAGTCGACGAGCAGTACTTC
-,once,TRBV30,TRBJ2-5,CAWSVGAFGGKYETQYF,TGTGCCTGGAGTGTGGGGGCATTCGGGGGGAAATACGAGACCCAGTACTTC
TRBD2,-,TRBV15,TRBJ2-1,CATSRRAGFSYNEQFF,TGTGCCACCAGCAGACGAGCGGGATTCTCCTACAATGAGCAGTTCTTC
-,once,TRBV27,TRBJ2-3,CASRSLGGGTDTQYF,TGTGCCAGCAGGTCCCTGGGCGGGGGCACAGATACGCAGTATTTT
-,-,TRBV29-1,TRBJ2-1,CSVGETSSYNEQFF,TGCAGCGTTGGGGAGACGAGCTCCTACAATGAGCAGTTCTTC
-,-,TRBV7-9,TRBJ2-3,CASSKRQGTDTQYF,TGTGCCAGCAGCAAAAGACAGGGCACAGATACGCAGTATTTT
-,-,TRBV7-2,TRBJ1-5,CASSPMPQHF,TGTGCCAGCAGCCCCATGCCCCAGCATTTT
-,-,TRBV5-6,TRBJ1-1,CASSAQGVTEAFF,TGTGCCAGCAGCGCACAAGGGGTCACTGAAGCTTTCTTT
-,-,TRBV9,TRBJ2-6,CASGLGHSGANVLTF,TGTGCCAGCGGCTTAGGTCACTCTGGGGCCAACGTCCTGACTTTC
TRBD1,-,TRBV6-5,TRBJ1-1,CASSYSGQGFEAFF,TGTGCCAGCAGTTACTCGGGACAGGGTTTTGAAGCTTTCTTT
TRBD2,-,TRBV19,TRBJ2-3,CASSMRLAVFTDTQYF,TGTGCCAGTAGTATGAGGCTAGCGGTATTCACAGATACGCAGTATTTT
TRBD2,-,TRBV28,TRBJ2-3,CASSLGFGGVTDTQYF,TGTGCCAGCAGTTTAGGATTCGGGGGGGTCACAGATACGCAGTATTTT
-,-,TRBV21-1,TRBJ1-2,CASSRGDREDGYTF,TGTGCCAGCAGCAGGGGGGACAGGGAGGATGGCTACACCTTC
TRBD1,-,TRBV11-1,TRBJ2-7,CASSPDRGLIGYEQYF,TGTGCCAGCAGTCCAGACAGGGGGCTCATTGGCTACGAGCAGTACTTC
TRBD1,-,TRBV5-6,TRBJ1-4,CASSLDAGGSEKLFF,TGTGCCAGCAGCTTGGACGCAGGGGGAAGTGAAAAACTGTTTTTT
-,-,TRBV6-1,TRBJ1-1,CASSLSTGNTEAFF,TGTGCCAGCAGCCTATCGACAGGGAACACTGAAGCTTTCTTT
TRBD1,-,TRBV6-1,TRBJ2-7,CASSGQNPGQGYEQYF,TGTGCCAGCAGTGGTCAAAATCCGGGACAGGGGTACGAGCAGTACTTC
-,-,TRBV19,TRBJ2-5,CASTSGQTQETQYF,TGTGCCAGTACCTCTGGACAGACCCAAGAGACCCAGTACTTC
-,-,TRBV6-5,TRBJ2-7,CASSYHLKTGTDEQYF,TGTGCCAGCAGTTACCACCTCAAAACAGGGACCGACGAGCAGTACTTC
-,-,TRBV11-2,TRBJ1-1,CASSSQGGTEAFF,TGTGCCAGCAGCTCCCAGGGCGGAACTGAAGCTTTCTTT
TRBD2,-,TRBV28,TRBJ2-7,CASSLAGSGAGSYEQYF,TGTGCCAGCAGCCTAGCGGGGAGTGGTGCGGGCTCCTACGAGCAGTACTTC
-,-,TRBV19,TRBJ1-5,CASSMRRVGISNQPQHF,TGTGCCAGTAGTATGAGGAGGGTTGGAATTAGCAATCAGCCCCAGCATTTT
-,once,TRBV6-5,TRBJ1-4,CASSYSGRGNDEKLFF,TGTGCCAGCAGTTACTCCGGCAGGGGCAATGATGAAAAACTGTTTTTT
TRBD1,-,TRBV28,TRBJ2-2,CASSPLGTANTGELFF,TGTGCCAGCAGCCCTTTAGGGACAGCGAACACCGGGGAGCTGTTTTTT
TRBD1,-,TRBV6-5,TRBJ1-1,CASSPGTGKTEAFF,TGTGCCAGCAGTCCCGGGACAGGCAAAACTGAAGCTTTCTTT
TRBD1,-,TRBV12-5,TRBJ1-5,CASVPGQGTSYSNQPQHF,TGTGCTAGTGTCCCGGGACAGGGGACCTCATATAGCAATCAGCCCCAGCATTTT
TRBD1,-,TRBV18,TRBJ2-4,CASSPGTGVVKNIQYF,TGTGCCAGCTCACCAGGGACAGGGGTGGTCAAAAACATTCAGTACTTC
TRBD1,-,TRBV10-3,TRBJ2-7,CAISPGRDRGDYEQYF,TGTGCCATCAGCCCTGGCCGGGACAGGGGAGACTACGAGCAGTACTTC
-,few,TRBV7-9,TRBJ1-5,CASSFGQGTSNQPQHF,TGTGCCAGCAGCTTTGGCCAGGGGACAAGCAATCAGCCCCAGCATTTT
TRBD2,-,TRBV5-1,TRBJ2-3,CASSGGLAGGSTDTQYF,TGCGCCAGCAGCGGCGGACTAGCGGGAGGGAGCACAGATACGCAGTATTTT
-,-,TRBV19,TRBJ2-5,CASSMFGQDSPQETQYF,TGTGCCAGTAGTATGTTTGGCCAGGACAGCCCCCAAGAGACCCAGTACTTC
TRBD2,-,TRBV29-1,TRBJ2-7,CSVEGRGGYEQYF,TGCAGCGTTGAAGGTCGGGGGGGATACGAGCAGTACTTC
TRBD2,-,TRBV6-1,TRBJ2-2,CASGGGTTGELFF,TGTGCCAGCGGGGGGGGTACTACCGGGGAGCTGTTTTTT
TRBD2,once,TRBV5-5,TRBJ2-1,CASTLGLAGAGEQFF,TGTGCCAGCACCCTGGGACTAGCGGGAGCAGGGGAGCAGTTCTTC
-,-,TRBV5-6,TRBJ1-1,CASSLDSRLAEAFF,TGTGCCAGCAGCTTGGATTCACGGTTAGCTGAAGCTTTCTTT
TRBD1,-,TRBV5-5,TRBJ2-7,CASSFSPGQTYEQYF,TGTGCCAGCAGCTTCTCTCCGGGACAGACCTACGAGCAGTACTTC
TRBD2,-,TRBV9,TRBJ2-3,CASSVGASGVTDTQYF,TGTGCCAGCAGCGTAGGGGCTAGCGGGGTCACAGATACGCAGTATTTT
TRBD2,-,TRBV5-4,TRBJ2-1,CASSLAGGNEQFF,TGTGCCAGCAGCTTGGCGGGGGGCAATGAGCAGTTCTTC
TRBD2,-,TRBV15,TRBJ2-1,CATSELLLAGEGNEQFF,TGTGCCACCAGCGAACTTTTGCTAGCGGGAGAGGGGAATGAGCAGTTCTTC
TRBD1,-,TRBV7-3,TRBJ1-5,CASSSQGTENSNQPQHF,TGTGCCAGCAGCTCACAGGGGACAGAAAATAGCAATCAGCCCCAGCATTTT
TRBD2,-,TRBV28,TRBJ2-3,CASSLPGLAVTDTQYF,TGTGCCAGCAGTTTACCGGGACTAGCGGTAACAGATACGCAGTATTTT